This T cell receptor (beta chain) was profiled in a study of response to subunit inactivated influenza vaccine. Study results and caveats: Each seasonal influenza vaccination, the authors suggested, recruits few new T cells.

TCRdb re-analysed the RT-PCR reads in MiXCR, keeping a single row per CDR3 protein. This table has more than 700,000 distinct CDR3 sequences, 21% appearing once. As regards this clonotype: Its antigen is not known.

The germline V and J ends were trimmed by 3 bases and 2 bases, with 10 bases remaining between them. Germline V CDR1 and CDR2: DFQATT, SNEGSKA (reference sequence). The CDR3 sequence is 13 residues long. This rearrangement joins TRBV20-1 to TRBJ1-2; tentative D call: TRBD1 (6 bases). The sample here was PBMCs from blood, taken more than 4 days after vaccination. The sequence derives from a man aged 50-60 years who received an inactivated influenza vaccine. CDR3 sequence: CSARSGGNYGYTF. CDR3 coding DNA: TGCAGTGCTAGGTCGGGGGGCAACTATGGCTACACCTTC.